Shown below are 7 T cell receptor beta chains from a single sample sequenced in a study of blood T cell repertoires in COVID-19. Data came from immunoSEQ multiplex PCR; TCRdb stores just in-frame clones and leaves some out. In the table there are over 75,000 clones, roughly 86% of which are singletons. The sequenced sample was peripheral blood. The receptors derive from a human donor in a cohort sampled during active COVID-19.

The chain employs TRBV6-5 and TRBJ2-7, with 8 bases lining up with TRBD1. Germline V gene lookup returns CDR1 MNHEY and CDR2 SVGAGI. Trimming removed 4 bases from V and 5 bases from J; junction bases left unmatched: 7. The CDR3 totals 14 residues. The CDR3 spells CASSFGTGRHEQYF. CDR3 nucleotides: TGTGCCAGCAGTTTTGGGACAGGTCGGCACGAGCAGTACTTC.

This clone showed up just once. The V call is TRBV25-1, the J call TRBJ2-2, with D hard to call. Per germline, CDR1 MGHDK and CDR2 SYGVNS. The CDR3 runs 13 residues. Trimming removed 3 bases at V and 2 bases at J, with 4 bases between. CDR3 DNA sequence: TGTGCCAGCAGTGACCATAACACCGGGGAGCTGTTTTTT. Amino acids: CASSDHNTGELFF.

CDR3 nucleotides: TGTGCCAGCAGCTTATCGGCCCCTGGGAGCACCATATATTTT. Translation gives CASSLSAPGSTIYF. J is TRBJ1-3 and V is TRBV11-2, with no clear D. Germline V gene data show CDR1 as SGHAT and CDR2 as FQNNGV. Trimming removed 2 bases at V and 9 bases at J, with 14 bases between. CDR3 size: 14 residues.

The rearrangement links TRBV7-4 to TRBJ2-2, with 7 bases lining up with TRBD1. The CDR3 covers 17 residues. CDR1 and CDR2 from the germline V gene are SGHVT and SQSDAQ. Trimming took 3 bases from V and 0 from J; bases not matched to a gene: 7. CDR3: CASSFFRQGANTGELFF. The CDR3 nucleotides read TGTGCCAGCAGCTTTTTTAGGCAGGGGGCGAACACCGGGGAGCTGTTTTTT.

The chain uses TRBV6-5 and TRBJ2-1; 12 nucleotides agree with TRBD2. Germline V gene sequence: CDR1 MNHEY, CDR2 SVGAGI. Trimming cost V 4 bases and J 6 bases; bases outside gene matches: 7. This CDR3 has 16 amino acids. CDR3 loop: CASSSGLAGPFNEQFF. CDR3 nucleotides: TGTGCCAGCAGTTCTGGACTAGCGGGACCCTTCAATGAGCAGTTCTTC.

V is TRBV18 and J is TRBJ1-4, with 7 bases identical to TRBD1. Germline CDR1 is KGHSH and CDR2 is LQKENI. V gave up 6 bases and J gave up 8 bases; unmatched junction bases: 12. The CDR3 runs 15 residues. CDR3 nucleotide sequence: TGTGCCAGCTCGCCAACACAGGGGCAGGAGGAAAAACTGTTTTTT. Its translation: CASSPTQGQEEKLFF.

The rearrangement uses TRBV7-2 and TRBJ2-7, with 8 bases aligning to TRBD2. Unmatched junction bases numbered 4, after V lost 1 base and J lost 2 bases. CDR1 is SGHTA, CDR2 FQGNSA, per germline. This CDR3 spans 15 amino acids. In DNA form, the CDR3 reads TGTGCCAGCAGCTTAGATCTAGCGGGCCCCTACGAGCAGTACTTC. Residues: CASSLDLAGPYEQYF.